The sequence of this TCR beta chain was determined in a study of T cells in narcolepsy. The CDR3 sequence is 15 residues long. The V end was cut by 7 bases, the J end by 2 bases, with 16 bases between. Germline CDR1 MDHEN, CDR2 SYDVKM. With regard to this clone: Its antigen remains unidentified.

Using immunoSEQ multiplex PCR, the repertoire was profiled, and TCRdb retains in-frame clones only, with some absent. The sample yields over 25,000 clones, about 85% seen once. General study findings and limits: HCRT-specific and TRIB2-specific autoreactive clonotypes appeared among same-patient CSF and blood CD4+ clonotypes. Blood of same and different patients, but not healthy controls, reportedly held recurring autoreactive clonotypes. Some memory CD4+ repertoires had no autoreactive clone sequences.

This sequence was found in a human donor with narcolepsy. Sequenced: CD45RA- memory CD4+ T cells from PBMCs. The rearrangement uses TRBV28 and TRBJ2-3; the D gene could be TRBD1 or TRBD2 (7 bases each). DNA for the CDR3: TGTGCCAGCACTCAGGGGGGGGATACCACAGATACGCAGTATTTT. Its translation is CASTQGGDTTDTQYF.